Shown below are 21 T cell receptor beta chains from a single sample sequenced in a study of blood T cells in healthy people across ages. A sample-barcoded 5' primer and a J-beta primer mix were used in a second PCR of roughly 6 to 12 cycles. TCRdb ran MiXCR on the 5' RACE reads and lists one entry per CDR3 protein. The sample includes hundreds of thousands of distinct CDR3 sequences, about 40% of them seen just once. Sequencing input: blood. The source of these receptors is a woman aged 60-75 years in good health.

This chain joins TRBV4-2 and TRBJ1-6; D may be TRBD1 (6 bases). Germline V lookup: CDR1 LGHNA, CDR2 YNFKEQ. The CDR3 sequence is 14 residues long. Trimming removed 4 bases at V and 13 bases at J, with 17 bases between. CDR3 sequence (DNA): TGTGCCAGCAGCCCAAACGAAGGGGGAAGGCCCCTCCACTTT. This sequence encodes CASSPNEGGRPLHF.

This clonotype was counted between two and nine times. The chain has TRBV7-8 and TRBJ2-5; D is ambiguous. V was shortened by 6 bases and J by 0 bases, with 5 bases between the two germline ends. Looked up from germline, CDR1 is SGHVS and CDR2 is FQNEAQ. The CDR3 consists of 12 residues. CDR3 nucleotide sequence: TGTGCCAGCAGAACAGACCAAGAGACCCAGTACTTC. Encoded protein: CASRTDQETQYF.

This clonotype has just one count. This chain uses TRBV6-5 with TRBJ2-4, with 8 bases lining up with TRBD1. Germline CDR1 and CDR2: MNHEY and SVGAGI. This CDR3 contains 15 residues. V dropped 5 bases and J dropped 2; count of bases not matched to a gene: 5. The CDR3 DNA follows: TGTGCCAGCAGTCAGCGGACAGGGACCAAAAACATTCAGTACTTC. Translated: CASSQRTGTKNIQYF.

This clonotype came up a few times. The chain couples TRBV2 to TRBJ2-1; a possible D gene is TRBD2 (6 bases). The germline gives CDR1 SNHLY, CDR2 FYNNEI. The CDR3 loop spans 15 amino acids. V was cut by 8 bases and J by 0 bases, with 14 bases left in between. The CDR3 sequence: CASWRGLTSYNEQFF. The CDR3 DNA reads TGTGCCAGCTGGCGGGGCCTCACCTCCTACAATGAGCAGTTCTTC.

The chain carries TRBV4-2 and TRBJ2-3; TRBD2 might be the D (7 bases). This CDR3 is 14 amino acids long. The germline gives CDR1 LGHNA, CDR2 YNFKEQ. V dropped 1 base and J dropped 5 bases, with 10 bases sitting between them. In DNA, the CDR3 is TGTGCCAGCAGCCAAGGGGGGGGCGGAGATACGCAGTATTTT. Its translation is CASSQGGGGDTQYF.

V gene TRBV2 combines with J gene TRBJ2-2; D gene unclear. The V gene lost 8 bases and the J gene lost 6 bases, with 16 bases spanning the gap. The CDR3 runs to 14 residues. Germline V CDR1 and CDR2: SNHLY, FYNNEI. The CDR3 sequence: CASVSSRASGELFF. CDR3 nucleotides: TGTGCCAGCGTATCGAGTCGGGCGTCCGGGGAGCTGTTTTTT.

The chain recombines TRBV6-2 or TRBV6-3 with TRBJ2-4; 11 bases map to TRBD2. The J call may be faulty, since TRBJ2-7 better matches the DNA end. Germline V CDR1 and CDR2: MNHEY, SVGEGT. The CDR3 is made up of 15 amino acids. DNA of the CDR3: TGTGCCAGCAGTTACTCGACTAGCGGGGACTACGAGCAGTACTTC. Its protein is CASSYSTSGDYEQYF.

This chain uses TRBV5-1 with TRBJ1-1; the D gene is possibly TRBD1 (6 bases). V shed 4 bases and J shed 3 bases, with 16 bases lying between them. The germline gives CDR1 SGHRS, CDR2 YFSETQ. This CDR3 has 15 residues. For the CDR3, the DNA is TGCGCCAGCAGCGCCGCGGCAGGGGCCTACACTGAAGCTTTCTTT. Translated, it gives CASSAAAGAYTEAFF.

Many counts were recorded for this clonotype. This chain uses TRBV9 with TRBJ2-1; D gene ambiguous. Germline CDR1 and CDR2: SGDLS and YYNGEE. This CDR3 is built from 13 residues. V was clipped by 0 bases and J by 7 bases, with 8 bases between them. The CDR3 loop is CASSVGQQNEQFF. The DNA for the CDR3 is TGTGCCAGCAGCGTAGGGCAGCAGAATGAGCAGTTCTTC. The full variable domain, with the rest looked up from reference TRBV9 and TRBJ2-1, is DSGVTQTPKHLITATGQRVTLRCSPRSGDLSVYWYQQSLDQGLQFLIQYYNGEERAKGNILERFSAQQFPDLHSELNLSSLELGDSALYFCASSVGQQNEQFFGPGTRLTVL.

This sequence joins TRBV20-1 and TRBJ2-1; 8 positions match TRBD1. The CDR3 runs to 15 residues. Losses at the gene ends were 1 base for V and 6 bases for J; bases not matched to a gene: 8. Germline assignment: CDR1 DFQATT and CDR2 SNEGSKA (reference sequence). The CDR3: CSARAEGQVFNEQFF. The DNA for the CDR3 is TGCAGTGCTAGAGCCGAGGGACAGGTGTTCAATGAGCAGTTCTTC.

This clonotype was detected ten times or more. CDR3 nucleotide sequence: TGTGCCAGCAGCTTTCGGGACAGGGGGTACGAGCAGTACTTC. Protein sequence: CASSFRDRGYEQYF. The chain joins TRBV7-2 to TRBJ2-7; 11 positions agree with TRBD1. CDR3 length: 14 residues. After removal of 3 bases from V and 4 bases from J, the junction contained 2 bases not matched to a gene. The germline CDR1 and CDR2 sequences are SGHTA and FQGNSA.

About this clonotype: A read error may produce the germline difference seen at one junction end. The chain is built from TRBV27 and TRBJ1-6; D unresolved. Germline V lookup: CDR1 MNHEY, CDR2 SMNVEV (reference sequence). The CDR3 is 13 amino acids. In DNA form, the CDR3 reads TGTACCAGCAGTCCCTATAATAATTCACCCCTCCACTTT. This translates into CTSSPYNNSPLHF.

This rearrangement joins TRBV12-3 or TRBV12-4 to TRBJ2-5; either TRBD1 or TRBD2 may supply D (6 bases each). The CDR3 sequence is 14 residues long. Trimming left V 5 bases short and J 5 bases short, with 15 bases between. CDR3 DNA sequence: TGTGCCAGCAGTCCCCCTCGGGGGCGGGAGACCCAGTACTTC. As protein: CASSPPRGRETQYF.

This clonotype was counted at least ten times. The chain links TRBV20-1 to TRBJ2-5, with 10 bases that match TRBD2. V shed 0 bases, J shed 4 bases, and the junction held 5 bases outside the gene matches. CDR1 and CDR2 from the germline V gene are DFQATT and SNEGSKA (reference sequence). CDR3 length: 15 residues. The CDR3 nucleotides are TGCAGTGCTAGAGAAGCTAGCGGGAGAGGAGAGACCCAGTACTTC. Its protein is CSAREASGRGETQYF.

This chain joins TRBV6-1 and TRBJ2-6, with 7 bases that match TRBD2. From germline, CDR1 is MNHNS and CDR2 SASEGT. This CDR3 comprises 18 residues. The V segment lost 8 bases and the J segment 0 bases; nucleotides outside the gene matches: 13. The CDR3 region has the DNA TGTGCCAGCGCGGGGAGGGGAAAGGTCCTCTCTGGGGCCAACGTCCTGACTTTC. Protein sequence: CASAGRGKVLSGANVLTF.

In its sample, this clonotype was seen many times. An end of the junction does not agree with germline; a read error may underlie this. The V gene is TRBV12-3 or TRBV12-4, the J gene TRBJ2-1; D gene unclear. The CDR3 runs to 12 residues. The CDR3 DNA is TGCGCCAGCAGCTTGAGACGGAATGAGCAGTTCTTC. Encoded protein: CASSLRRNEQFF.

The CDR3 region has the DNA TGTGCCAGCAGTTTTAGTGGGCCTGGGGCCAACGTCCTGACTTTC. This sequence encodes CASSFSGPGANVLTF. The rearrangement uses TRBV12-3 or TRBV12-4 and TRBJ2-6; D unclear. V dropped 3 bases and J dropped 2 bases, with 8 bases sitting between them. The CDR3 contains 15 residues.

The rearrangement joins TRBV7-2 to TRBJ2-4, with 11 bases fitting TRBD2. The germline CDR1 and CDR2 sequences are SGHTA and FQGNSA. The junction had 10 bases not matched to a gene; V was cut back by 2 bases and J by 1 base. The CDR3 loop spans 19 amino acids. The CDR3 loop reads CASSLRRTLAGGAKNIQYF. The CDR3, as DNA: TGTGCCAGCAGCTTAAGGCGGACCCTAGCGGGGGGCGCCAAAAACATTCAGTACTTC.

The chain joins TRBV2 to TRBJ2-3; D is possibly TRBD1 or TRBD2 (5 bases each). Trimming stripped 3 bases from V and 2 bases from J, with 18 bases between. CDR1 and CDR2 (germline): SNHLY, FYNNEI. The CDR3 totals 17 residues. CDR3 amino acids: CASSESGRFETTDTQYF. Written as DNA, the CDR3 is TGTGCCAGCAGTGAGTCGGGGCGGTTCGAAACCACAGATACGCAGTATTTT.

V usage is TRBV11-2 and J usage is TRBJ2-1; D gene ambiguous. Deletions cut 0 bases from V and 0 bases from J, with 6 bases between. There are 15 residues in the CDR3. Per the germline V gene, CDR1 is SGHAT and CDR2 is FQNNGV. The CDR3 coding sequence is TGTGCCAGCAGCTTAGAGTGGGGCTCCTACAATGAGCAGTTCTTC. Encoded protein: CASSLEWGSYNEQFF.

The DNA of the CDR3 is TGTGCCAGCAGTCCTAGCTCCGTTGAGCAGTTCTTC. The encoded protein is CASSPSSVEQFF. The chain couples TRBV6-1 to TRBJ2-1; perhaps TRBD2 as D (5 bases). The V end was cut by 5 bases, the J end by 9 bases, with 11 bases between. Germline assignment: CDR1 MNHNS and CDR2 SASEGT. The CDR3 has 12 residues.